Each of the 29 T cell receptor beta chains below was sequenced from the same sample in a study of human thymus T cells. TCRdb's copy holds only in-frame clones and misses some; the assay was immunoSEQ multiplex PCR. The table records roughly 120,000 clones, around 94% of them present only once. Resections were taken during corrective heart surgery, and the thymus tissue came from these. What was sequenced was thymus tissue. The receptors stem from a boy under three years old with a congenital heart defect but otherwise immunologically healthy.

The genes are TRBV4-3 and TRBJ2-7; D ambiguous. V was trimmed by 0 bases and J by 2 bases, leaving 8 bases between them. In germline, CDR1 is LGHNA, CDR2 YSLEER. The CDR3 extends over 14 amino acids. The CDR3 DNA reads TGCGCCAGCAGCCAAGAAAGCAAAACCTACGAGCAGTACTTC. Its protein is CASSQESKTYEQYF.

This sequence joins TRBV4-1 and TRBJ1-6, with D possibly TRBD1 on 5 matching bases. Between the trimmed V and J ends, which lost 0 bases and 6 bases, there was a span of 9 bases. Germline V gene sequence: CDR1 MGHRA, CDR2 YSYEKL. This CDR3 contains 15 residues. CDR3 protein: CASSQDTQGNSPLHF. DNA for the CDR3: TGCGCCAGCAGCCAAGATACCCAGGGTAATTCACCCCTCCACTTT.

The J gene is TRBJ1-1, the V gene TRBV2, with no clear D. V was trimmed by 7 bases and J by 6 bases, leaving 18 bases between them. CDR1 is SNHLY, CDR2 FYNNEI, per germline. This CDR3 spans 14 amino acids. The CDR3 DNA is TGTGCCAGCATGGGCGGGAGAACGGTGCCTGAAGCTTTCTTT. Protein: CASMGGRTVPEAFF.

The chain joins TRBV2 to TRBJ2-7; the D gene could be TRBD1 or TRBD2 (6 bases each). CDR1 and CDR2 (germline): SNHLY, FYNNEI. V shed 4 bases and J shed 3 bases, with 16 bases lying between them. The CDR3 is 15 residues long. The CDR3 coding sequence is TGTGCCAGCAGTGTGAGGGGGGCGCGGGGCTACGAGCAGTACTTC. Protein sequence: CASSVRGARGYEQYF. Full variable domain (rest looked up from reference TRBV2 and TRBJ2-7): EPEVTQTPSHQVTQMGQEVILRCVPISNHLYFYWYRQILGQKVEFLVSFYNNEISEKSEIFDDQFSVERPDGSNFTLKIRSTKLEDSAMYFCASSVRGARGYEQYFGPGTRLTVT.

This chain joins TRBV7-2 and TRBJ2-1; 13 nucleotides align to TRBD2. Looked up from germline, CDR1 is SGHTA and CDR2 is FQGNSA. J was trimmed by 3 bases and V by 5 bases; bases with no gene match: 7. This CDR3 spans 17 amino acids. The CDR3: CASSALTSGGGYNEQFF. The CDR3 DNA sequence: TGTGCCAGCAGCGCCTTAACTAGCGGGGGGGGCTACAATGAGCAGTTCTTC.

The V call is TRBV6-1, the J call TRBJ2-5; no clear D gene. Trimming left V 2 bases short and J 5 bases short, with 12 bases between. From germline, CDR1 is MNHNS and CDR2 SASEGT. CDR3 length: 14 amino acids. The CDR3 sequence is CASSERRFRETQYF. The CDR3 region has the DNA TGTGCCAGCAGTGAACGAAGGTTCCGGGAGACCCAGTACTTC.

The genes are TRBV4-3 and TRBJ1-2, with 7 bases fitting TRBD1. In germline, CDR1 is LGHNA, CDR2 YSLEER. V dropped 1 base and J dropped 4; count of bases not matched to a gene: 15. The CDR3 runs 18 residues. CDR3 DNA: TGCGCCAGCAGCCAAGGTTCTTCTCATCCGGGACAGCTCTATGGCTACACCTTC. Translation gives CASSQGSSHPGQLYGYTF.

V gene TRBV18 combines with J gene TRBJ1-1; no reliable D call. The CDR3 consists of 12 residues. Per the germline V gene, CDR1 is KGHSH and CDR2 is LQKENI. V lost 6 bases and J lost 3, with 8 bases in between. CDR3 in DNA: TGTGCCAGCTCTCTCCAAGACACTGAAGCTTTCTTT. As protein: CASSLQDTEAFF. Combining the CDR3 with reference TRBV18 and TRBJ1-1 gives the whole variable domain NAGVMQNPRHLVRRRGQEARLRCSPMKGHSHVYWYRQLPEEGLKFMVYLQKENIIDESGMPKERFSAEFPKEGPSILRIQQVVRGDSAAYFCASSLQDTEAFFGQGTRLTVV.

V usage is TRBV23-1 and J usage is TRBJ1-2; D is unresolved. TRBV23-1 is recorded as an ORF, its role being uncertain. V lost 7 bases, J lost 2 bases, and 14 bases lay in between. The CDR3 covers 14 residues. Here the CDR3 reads CASTPGGSNYGYTF. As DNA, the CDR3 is TGCGCCAGCACCCCTGGCGGGAGCAACTATGGCTACACCTTC.

CDR3 DNA: TGTGCCAGCAGCCCCGGGGTTGAAGCTTTCTTT. Protein sequence: CASSPGVEAFF. The V and J genes are TRBV7-2 and TRBJ1-1; D call uncertain. This CDR3 is 11 amino acids long. Germline CDR1 reads SGHTA; CDR2 reads FQGNSA. V dropped 5 bases and J dropped 7 bases, with 8 bases sitting between them.

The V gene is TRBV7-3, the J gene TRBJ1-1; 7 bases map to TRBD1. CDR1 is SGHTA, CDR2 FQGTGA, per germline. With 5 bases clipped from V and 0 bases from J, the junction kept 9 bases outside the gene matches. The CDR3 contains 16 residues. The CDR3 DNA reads TGTGCCAGCAGCCCGCGGGAGGGGGCCATGAACACTGAAGCTTTCTTT. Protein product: CASSPREGAMNTEAFF.

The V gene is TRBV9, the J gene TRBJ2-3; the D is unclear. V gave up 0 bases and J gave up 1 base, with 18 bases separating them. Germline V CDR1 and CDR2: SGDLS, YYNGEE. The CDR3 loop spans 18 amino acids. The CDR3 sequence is CASSVAPVRPLRTDTQYF. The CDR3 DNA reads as TGTGCCAGCAGCGTAGCTCCAGTTCGTCCCCTTCGCACAGATACGCAGTATTTT.

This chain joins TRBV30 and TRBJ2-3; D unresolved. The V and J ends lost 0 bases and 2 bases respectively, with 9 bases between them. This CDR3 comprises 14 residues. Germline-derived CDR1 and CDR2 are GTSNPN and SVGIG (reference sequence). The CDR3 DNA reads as TGTGCCTGGAGTGTAGGCGGCTTCACAGATACGCAGTATTTT. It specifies CAWSVGGFTDTQYF.

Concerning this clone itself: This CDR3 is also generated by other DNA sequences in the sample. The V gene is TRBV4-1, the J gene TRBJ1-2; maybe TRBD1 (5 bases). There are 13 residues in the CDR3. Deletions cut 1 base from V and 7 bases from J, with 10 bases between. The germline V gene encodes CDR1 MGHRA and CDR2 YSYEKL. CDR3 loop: CASSQGQGGGYTF. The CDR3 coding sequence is TGCGCCAGCAGCCAAGGGCAGGGAGGTGGCTACACCTTC.

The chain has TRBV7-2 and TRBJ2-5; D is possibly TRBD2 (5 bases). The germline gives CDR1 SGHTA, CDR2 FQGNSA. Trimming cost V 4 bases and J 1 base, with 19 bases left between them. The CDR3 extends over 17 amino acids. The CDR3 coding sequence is TGTGCCAGCAGCTCTCCATGGGGAGCGGAGGTCCAAGAGACCCAGTACTTC. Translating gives CASSSPWGAEVQETQYF.

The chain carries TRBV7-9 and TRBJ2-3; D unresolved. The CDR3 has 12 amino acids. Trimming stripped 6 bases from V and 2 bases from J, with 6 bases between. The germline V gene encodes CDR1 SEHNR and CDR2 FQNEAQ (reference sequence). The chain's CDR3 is CASSVATDTQYF. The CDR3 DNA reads TGTGCCAGCAGTGTGGCCACAGATACGCAGTATTTT.

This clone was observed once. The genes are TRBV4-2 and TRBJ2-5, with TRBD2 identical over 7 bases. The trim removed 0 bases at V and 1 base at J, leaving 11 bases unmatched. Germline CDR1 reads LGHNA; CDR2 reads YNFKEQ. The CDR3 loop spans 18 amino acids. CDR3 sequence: CASSQEKVRSGGQETQYF. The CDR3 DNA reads TGTGCCAGCAGCCAAGAGAAGGTTCGGTCGGGGGGCCAAGAGACCCAGTACTTC.

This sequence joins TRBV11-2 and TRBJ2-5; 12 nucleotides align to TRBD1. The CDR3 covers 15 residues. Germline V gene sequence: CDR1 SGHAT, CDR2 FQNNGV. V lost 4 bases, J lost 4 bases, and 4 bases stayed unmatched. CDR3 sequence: CASSSGQGAIETQYF. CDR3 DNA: TGTGCCAGCAGCTCGGGACAGGGGGCTATAGAGACCCAGTACTTC.

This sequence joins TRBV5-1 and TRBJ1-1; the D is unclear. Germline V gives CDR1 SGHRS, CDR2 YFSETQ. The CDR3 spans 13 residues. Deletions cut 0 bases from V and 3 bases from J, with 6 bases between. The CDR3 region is CASSLGLHTEAFF. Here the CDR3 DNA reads TGCGCCAGCAGCTTGGGACTGCACACTGAAGCTTTCTTT.

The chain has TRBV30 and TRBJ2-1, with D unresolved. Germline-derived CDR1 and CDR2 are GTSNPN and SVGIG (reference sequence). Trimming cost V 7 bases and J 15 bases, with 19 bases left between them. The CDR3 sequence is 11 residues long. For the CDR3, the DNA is TGTGCCTCCTCAAGTCCCGAGGATCCGTTCTTC. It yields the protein CASSSPEDPFF. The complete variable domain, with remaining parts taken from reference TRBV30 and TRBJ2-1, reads SQTIHQWPATLVQPVGSPLSLECTVEGTSNPNLYWYRQAAGRGLQLLFYSVGIGQISSEVPQNLSASRPQDRQFILSSKKLLLSDSGFYLCASSSPEDPFFGPGTRLTVL.

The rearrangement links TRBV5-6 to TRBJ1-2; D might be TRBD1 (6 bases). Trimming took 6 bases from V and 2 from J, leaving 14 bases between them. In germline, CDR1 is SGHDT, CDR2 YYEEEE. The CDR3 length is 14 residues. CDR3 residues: CASIQQGLNYGYTF. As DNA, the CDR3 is TGTGCCAGCATCCAACAGGGATTGAACTATGGCTACACCTTC.

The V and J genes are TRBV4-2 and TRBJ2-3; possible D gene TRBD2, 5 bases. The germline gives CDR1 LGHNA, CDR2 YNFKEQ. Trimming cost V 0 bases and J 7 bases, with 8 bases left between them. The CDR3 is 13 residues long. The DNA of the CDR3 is TGTGCCAGCAGCCAAGAAAGAGGGAATACGCAGTATTTT. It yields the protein CASSQERGNTQYF.

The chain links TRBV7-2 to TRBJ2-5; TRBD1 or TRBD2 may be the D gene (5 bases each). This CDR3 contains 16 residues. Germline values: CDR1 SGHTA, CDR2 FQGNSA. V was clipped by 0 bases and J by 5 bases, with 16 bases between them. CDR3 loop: CASSLAGDQREETQYF. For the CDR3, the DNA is TGTGCCAGCAGCTTAGCGGGGGACCAGAGGGAGGAGACCCAGTACTTC.

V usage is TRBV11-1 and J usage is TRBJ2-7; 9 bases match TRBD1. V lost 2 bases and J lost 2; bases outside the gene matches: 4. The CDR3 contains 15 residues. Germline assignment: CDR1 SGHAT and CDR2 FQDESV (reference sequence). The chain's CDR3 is CASSLRRTGAYEQYF. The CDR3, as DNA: TGTGCCAGCAGCTTAAGAAGGACAGGGGCCTACGAGCAGTACTTC.

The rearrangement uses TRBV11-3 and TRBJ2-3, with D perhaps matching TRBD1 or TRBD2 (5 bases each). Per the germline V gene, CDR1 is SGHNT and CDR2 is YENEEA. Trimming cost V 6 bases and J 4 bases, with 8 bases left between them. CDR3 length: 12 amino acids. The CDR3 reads CASSGDADTQYF. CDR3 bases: TGTGCCAGCAGTGGGGACGCAGATACGCAGTATTTT.

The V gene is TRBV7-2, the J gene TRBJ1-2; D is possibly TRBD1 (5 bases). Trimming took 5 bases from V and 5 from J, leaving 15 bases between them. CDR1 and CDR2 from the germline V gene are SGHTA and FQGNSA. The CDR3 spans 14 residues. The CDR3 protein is CASSAYRDLYGYTF. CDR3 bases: TGTGCCAGCAGCGCCTACCGGGACCTATATGGCTACACCTTC.

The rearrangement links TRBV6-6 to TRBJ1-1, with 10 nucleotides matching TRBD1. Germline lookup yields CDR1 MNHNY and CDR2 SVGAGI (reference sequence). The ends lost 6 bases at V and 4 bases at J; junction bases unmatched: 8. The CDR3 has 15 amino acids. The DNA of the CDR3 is TGTGCCAGCAGCGGAATGGGACAGGGGATCACTGAAGCTTTCTTT. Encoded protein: CASSGMGQGITEAFF.

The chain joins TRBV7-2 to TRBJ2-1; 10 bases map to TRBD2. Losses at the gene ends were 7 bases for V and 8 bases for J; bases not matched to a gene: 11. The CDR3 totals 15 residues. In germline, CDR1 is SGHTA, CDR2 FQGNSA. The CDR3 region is CASKPSSGGADEQFF. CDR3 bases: TGTGCCAGCAAACCCTCCAGCGGGGGGGCGGATGAGCAGTTCTTC. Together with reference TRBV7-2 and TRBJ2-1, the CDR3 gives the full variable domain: GAGVSQSPSNKVTEKGKDVELRCDPISGHTALYWYRQSLGQGLEFLIYFQGNSAPDKSGLPSDRFSAERTGGSVSTLTIQRTQQEDSAVYLCASKPSSGGADEQFFGPGTRLTVL.

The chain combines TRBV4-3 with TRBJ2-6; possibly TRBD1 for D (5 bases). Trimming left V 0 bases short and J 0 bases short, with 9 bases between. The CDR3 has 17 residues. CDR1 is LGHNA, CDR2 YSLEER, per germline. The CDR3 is CASSQEDTYSGANVLTF. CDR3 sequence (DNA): TGCGCCAGCAGCCAAGAGGACACCTACTCTGGGGCCAACGTCCTGACTTTC.